This T cell receptor (beta chain) was captured by sequencing in a study of T-cell memory formation after mild COVID-19. Study-level background: Clusters of TCRs were largely donor specific.

One entry per CDR3 protein, called by TCRdb with MiXCR from the 5' RACE reads. The sample has about 210,000 distinct CDR3 sequences, 25% to 35% seen once. Germline assignment: CDR1 LGHDT and CDR2 YNNKEL (reference sequence). V was pared by 0 bases and J by 2 bases, with 7 bases between. The CDR3 length is 14 residues. What was sequenced was PBMCs or a T cell subset sorted from them (not recorded which). The receptor comes from an adult woman who had mild COVID-19 (a few samples of this study predate the infection). Cell type and time point are not known. This chain uses TRBV3-1 with TRBJ1-2; D gene unclear. DNA of the CDR3: TGTGCCAGCAGCCAAGACGGACCAAACTATGGCTACACCTTC. Translation gives CASSQDGPNYGYTF.